A selection of T cell receptor beta chains follows, all from one sample in a study of cytomegalovirus exposure and HLA in healthy donors. The protocol was immunoSEQ multiplex PCR, while the TCRdb copy is restricted to in-frame clones and leaves out a portion. This table has 100,000 to 150,000 clones, about 80% appearing once. The source material was PBMCs. These receptors all stem from a man aged 25-45 years in good health and CMV-seropositive. Both conserved end residues are part of each CDR3. Fields, in order: V gene, clone size, J gene, D gene, CDR3 length, CDR3 DNA, CDR3 protein. D genes are given only for firm matches. Clone sizes are given selectively: once, few, many, or a class where the clone is expanded.

TRBV6-5	.	TRBJ1-6	.	14	TGTGCCAGCAGTGGCGACAGTATTTCTTCACCCCTCCACTTT	CASSGDSISSPLHF
TRBV19	.	TRBJ2-1	.	16	TGTGCCAGTAGTATTTCAGCGTTTGATATCTACAATGAGCAGTTCTTC	CASSISAFDIYNEQFF
TRBV9	.	TRBJ2-1	.	16	TGTGCCAGCAGCGTAGCTGGGAGAAGTTCCTACAATGAGCAGTTCTTC	CASSVAGRSSYNEQFF
TRBV11-2	.	TRBJ1-1	TRBD1	13	TGTGCCAGCAGGGGACAGGGGGCTACTGAAGCTTTCTTT	CASRGQGATEAFF
TRBV7-3	.	TRBJ2-3	.	15	TGTGCCAGCAGCTTACTAGGGGTGCGCACAGATACGCAGTATTTT	CASSLLGVRTDTQYF
TRBV4-2	.	TRBJ2-3	TRBD2	16	TGTGCCAGCAGCCAAGTTTCGGCGGGGGGAGGAGATACGCAGTATTTT	CASSQVSAGGGDTQYF
TRBV9	.	TRBJ2-3	TRBD2	16	TGTGCCAGCAGCGTAGGGGGACTAGTCTTCGCAGATACGCAGTATTTT	CASSVGGLVFADTQYF
TRBV10-2	.	TRBJ2-7	TRBD1	16	TGCGCCAGCAGTGGACCAGGGACAGGGACGAGAAACGAGCAGTACTTC	CASSGPGTGTRNEQYF
TRBV5-1	.	TRBJ2-5	TRBD2	15	TGCGCCAACAGCTCCAGACTAGCCGGAGGGGAGACCCAGTACTTC	CANSSRLAGGETQYF
TRBV7-9	few	TRBJ2-2	.	15	TGTTCCAGCAGCTTAGCGGCAGGGAATGGCGGGGAGCTGTTTTTT	CSSSLAAGNGGELFF
TRBV19	.	TRBJ2-3	.	12	TGTGCCAGTAGTATTACGAGGGATACGCAGTATTTT	CASSITRDTQYF
TRBV2	.	TRBJ2-7	.	14	TGTGCCAGCAGGGTGGGGCTAGGAGCCTACGAGCAGTACTTC	CASRVGLGAYEQYF
TRBV9	.	TRBJ1-1	.	13	TGTGCCAGCAGCGTGGTGAGGAACACTGAAGCTTTCTTT	CASSVVRNTEAFF
TRBV19	.	TRBJ2-5	TRBD2	13	TGTGCCAGTAGCCCCGGGGGGCAAGAGACCCAGTACTTC	CASSPGGQETQYF
TRBV5-5	few	TRBJ1-4	.	14	TGTGCCAGCAGCTTGGGGGGCAGGGAAGAAAAACTGTTTTTT	CASSLGGREEKLFF
TRBV21-1	.	TRBJ1-4	.	18	TGTGCCAGCAGCAAAGTGGGGCCGGGACACCTAACTAATGAAAAACTGTTTTTT	CASSKVGPGHLTNEKLFF
TRBV7-6	.	TRBJ1-5	.	14	TGTGCCAGCAGCTCCGGGGGGGCAGGTCAGCCCCAGCATTTT	CASSSGGAGQPQHF
TRBV29-1	.	TRBJ1-1	TRBD1	15	TGCAGCGTTGCGAAGACAGGGGCTATGGACACTGAAGCTTTCTTT	CSVAKTGAMDTEAFF